The clone carrying this T cell receptor beta chain was counted many times. Antigen specificity is unknown. Amplification of TCR beta CDR3 regions used RNA transcripts. HTBI primers served in a first-round RT-PCR, which a second-round multiplex PCR followed. Each CDR3 protein gets one entry after TCRdb re-called the multiplex PCR reads with MiXCR. The data contain around 520,000 distinct CDR3 sequences, 35% to 40% of them singletons. This entry belongs to a study of Graves' ophthalmopathy and Graves' hyperthyroidism. Overall study findings and caveats: Cross-validated, the 13-signature model showed 87.88%/81.08% sensitivity/specificity, and 80%/75% in the test set.

Germline V gene data show CDR1 as PRHDT and CDR2 as FYEKMQ (reference sequence). V was clipped by 1 base and J by 6 bases; unmatched bases: 4. The CDR3 has 15 amino acids. The clonotype comes from an adult man with Graves' hyperthyroidism. V gene TRBV13 combines with J gene TRBJ2-2; 8 bases are a match to TRBD1. Sequencing was carried out using peripheral blood or thyroid tissue (not recorded which). The chain's CDR3 is CASSLDRGTSGELFF. CDR3 DNA sequence: TGTGCCAGCAGCTTAGACAGGGGGACCTCCGGGGAGCTGTTTTTT.